The present TCR beta chain was sequenced within a study of response to subunit inactivated influenza vaccine. TCRdb re-called the RT-PCR reads through MiXCR, storing one row per CDR3 protein. This sample has 650,000 or so distinct CDR3 sequences, with 14% found just once. Study-level results: Each seasonal flu vaccination may recruit only limited new T cells, authors suggested.

This clonotype was counted between two and nine times. Its antigen is as yet unknown. Per germline, CDR1 MNHEY and CDR2 SVGAGI. Trimming took off 8 bases at V and 1 base at J, with 17 bases between the two ends. The CDR3 has 15 residues. The source is a man aged 50-60 years who received an inactivated influenza vaccine. The specimen comprised PBMCs from blood, sampled around 14 days before vaccination. The chain combines TRBV6-5 with TRBJ1-1; D may be TRBD1 (5 bases). The CDR3 region has the DNA TGTGCCAGCGCAGTGACTCAAACAGGGAACACTGAAGCTTTCTTT. Residues: CASAVTQTGNTEAFF.